This T cell receptor (beta chain) appears in the sequencing data of a study of technical replicates of blood from a handful of donors. TCRdb keeps only in-frame clones here, not all; method: immunoSEQ multiplex PCR. The repertoire holds some 74,000 clones, with about 95% as singletons. Losses at the gene ends were 7 bases for V and 2 bases for J; bases not matched to a gene: 7. This CDR3 spans 15 amino acids. Germline CDR1 MNHEY, CDR2 SVGAGI. The rearrangement uses TRBV6-5 and TRBJ2-7; 11 bases match TRBD2. The sequence derives from a human donor in good health. Specimen: T cells isolated from PBMCs. CDR3 sequence (DNA): TGTGCCAGCAAACTTAGCGGGAGGGACACCTACGAGCAGTACTTC. This translates into CASKLSGRDTYEQYF.